Listed below are T cell receptor beta chains from one sample, sequenced in a study of shared clonotypes between healthy human individuals. Sequenced by immunoSEQ multiplex PCR; TCRdb stores in-frame clones only, minus some. The sample has some 1 million clones; 60% to 80% are singletons. The material sequenced was memory CD4+ T cells sorted from blood. The receptors here all came from a young man in good health. Both conserved end residues are trimmed from each CDR3. Each record gives: CDR3 protein, V gene, J gene, D gene. A D gene is named only where the DNA matches it firmly.

CDR3aa: ASSLLTEAF; v_gene: TRBV6-1; j_gene: TRBJ1-1; d_gene: -
CDR3aa: ASSSGGTGPNEQF; v_gene: TRBV11-2; j_gene: TRBJ2-1; d_gene: -
CDR3aa: ASTLADRGGEAF; v_gene: TRBV6-1; j_gene: TRBJ1-1; d_gene: -
CDR3aa: ASASGSTDTQY; v_gene: TRBV5-1; j_gene: TRBJ2-3; d_gene: -
CDR3aa: ASSLEGTGPQGREQY; v_gene: TRBV5-1; j_gene: TRBJ2-7; d_gene: TRBD1
CDR3aa: ASSSLAGPSYEQY; v_gene: TRBV10-3; j_gene: TRBJ2-7; d_gene: TRBD2
CDR3aa: ASGLSGGTDTQY; v_gene: TRBV12-5; j_gene: TRBJ2-3; d_gene: -
CDR3aa: ASGAGRIYEQY; v_gene: TRBV7-2; j_gene: TRBJ2-7; d_gene: -
CDR3aa: ASSRSGPSTDTQY; v_gene: TRBV7-2; j_gene: TRBJ2-3; d_gene: -
CDR3aa: ASSAGGSGGYEQY; v_gene: TRBV28; j_gene: TRBJ2-7; d_gene: TRBD2
CDR3aa: ASSLRDEQF; v_gene: TRBV5-4; j_gene: TRBJ2-1; d_gene: -
CDR3aa: ASSPQIRGSRTDTQY; v_gene: TRBV27; j_gene: TRBJ2-3; d_gene: -
CDR3aa: ASSVGGSGSYEQY; v_gene: TRBV9; j_gene: TRBJ2-7; d_gene: TRBD2
CDR3aa: ASVIAGGPGDTQY; v_gene: TRBV6-1; j_gene: TRBJ2-3; d_gene: TRBD2
CDR3aa: ASSYSSGRGETQY; v_gene: TRBV6-5; j_gene: TRBJ2-5; d_gene: TRBD2
CDR3aa: SVGGRTNTEAF; v_gene: TRBV29-1; j_gene: TRBJ1-1; d_gene: -
CDR3aa: ASRPQGAPGNTIY; v_gene: TRBV5-1; j_gene: TRBJ1-3; d_gene: TRBD1